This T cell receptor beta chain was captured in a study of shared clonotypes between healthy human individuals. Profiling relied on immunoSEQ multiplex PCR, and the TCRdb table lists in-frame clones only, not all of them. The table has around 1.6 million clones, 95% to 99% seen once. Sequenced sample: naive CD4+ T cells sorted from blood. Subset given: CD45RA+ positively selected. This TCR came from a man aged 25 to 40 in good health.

This chain's CDR3 is CASSFTQGSSYEQYF. CDR3 DNA sequence: TGCGCCAGCAGCTTCACACAGGGCAGCTCCTACGAGCAGTACTTC. The rearrangement uses TRBV5-1 and TRBJ2-7; D may be TRBD1 (6 bases). The V gene's germline CDR1 is SGHRS and CDR2 YFSETQ. V was clipped by 2 bases and J by 0 bases, with 12 bases between them. The CDR3 runs 15 residues.